This T cell receptor beta chain appears in the sequencing data of a study of shared clonotypes between healthy human individuals. General study results and limits: Even with large depth, rarefaction showed that sorted-subset sequencing was incomplete.

As to this clone: What it recognizes is unknown.

Deep-level assay runs were performed. As originally analysed: Junction-only sequences produced by ImmunoSEQ had no quality scores, so filtering differed. Data came from immunoSEQ multiplex PCR; TCRdb stores just in-frame clones and leaves some out. V, J and clone size are taken as reported in that table, and D and trimming were inferred from the DNA itself. The table includes 800,000 to 1,200,000 clones, about four fifths detected once. The CDR3 is 11 residues long. The V gene's germline CDR1 is DFQATT and CDR2 SNEGSKA (reference sequence). Trimming pared 0 bases from V and 6 bases from J, leaving 6 bases between.

The J gene is TRBJ2-7, the V gene TRBV20-1; D gene uncertain. This sequence originates from a man aged 18 to 30 in good health. Some clones in this sample may be carry-over from other donors' samples. The sequenced sample consisted of memory CD4+ T cells from PBMCs. Subset reported: CD45RA-negative fraction. The CDR3 here is CSAREKREQYF. The CDR3 DNA reads TGCAGTGCTAGAGAGAAACGCGAGCAGTACTTC.